These 5 T cell receptor beta chains were sequenced from one sample in a study of OX40 agonist ivuxolimab in advanced cancers. Clones were read by immunoSEQ multiplex PCR, and TCRdb kept only the in-frame ones, dropping some. The table has about 38,000 clones, roughly 85% seen once. Material: CD4+ or CD8+ T cells sorted from blood, obtained in a trial of the OX40 agonist ivuxolimab. These receptors were taken from an adult with an advanced solid tumor such as melanoma, head and neck, liver or kidney cancer.

The sample holds a few counts of this clone. V usage is TRBV5-4 and J usage is TRBJ2-3; D is undetermined. Germline V gene lookup returns CDR1 SGHNT and CDR2 YYREEE (reference sequence). This CDR3 has 13 residues. V was pared by 5 bases and J by 5 bases, with 12 bases between. The CDR3, as DNA: TGTGCCAGCAGTACGGATGCCAGAGATACGCAGTATTTT. It yields the protein CASSTDARDTQYF.

V gene TRBV15 combines with J gene TRBJ2-7; 11 positions match TRBD2. The CDR3 extends over 15 amino acids. V was pared by 5 bases and J by 5 bases, with 8 bases of the junction left unmatched. From germline, CDR1 is LNHNV and CDR2 YYDKDF (reference sequence). The DNA of the CDR3 is TGTGCCACCAGCCCGGGTAGCGGGGGGGCCGACGAGCAGTACTTC. Protein product: CATSPGSGGADEQYF.

This clone was seen just once. The chain combines TRBV5-6 with TRBJ2-7, with 8 bases aligning to TRBD1. CDR3 length: 15 amino acids. The trim removed 3 bases at V and 4 bases at J, leaving 9 bases unmatched. Germline values: CDR1 SGHDT, CDR2 YYEEEE. As DNA, the CDR3 is TGTGCCAGCAGCTCGTCACAGGGGGGCACGTACGAGCAGTACTTC. This encodes CASSSSQGGTYEQYF.

This rearrangement joins TRBV21-1 to TRBJ2-3; the D call in the table, TRBD2, was not verified against the DNA. TRBV21-1 is a pseudogene locus. The CDR3 covers 14 residues. This CDR3 is CASSGSSDTDTQYF. The CDR3 DNA is TGTGCCAGCAGCGGATCTAGCGACACAGATACGCAGTATTTT.

This clone is a singleton in its sample. The chain has TRBV7-8 and TRBJ1-3; 10 bases are shared with TRBD1. Unmatched junction bases numbered 1, after V lost 4 bases and J lost 7 bases. The CDR3 is 13 residues long. In germline, CDR1 is SGHVS, CDR2 FQNEAQ. CDR3 loop: CASSSGQGNTIYF. In nucleotides, the CDR3 is TGTGCCAGCAGCTCGGGACAGGGGAACACCATATATTTT.